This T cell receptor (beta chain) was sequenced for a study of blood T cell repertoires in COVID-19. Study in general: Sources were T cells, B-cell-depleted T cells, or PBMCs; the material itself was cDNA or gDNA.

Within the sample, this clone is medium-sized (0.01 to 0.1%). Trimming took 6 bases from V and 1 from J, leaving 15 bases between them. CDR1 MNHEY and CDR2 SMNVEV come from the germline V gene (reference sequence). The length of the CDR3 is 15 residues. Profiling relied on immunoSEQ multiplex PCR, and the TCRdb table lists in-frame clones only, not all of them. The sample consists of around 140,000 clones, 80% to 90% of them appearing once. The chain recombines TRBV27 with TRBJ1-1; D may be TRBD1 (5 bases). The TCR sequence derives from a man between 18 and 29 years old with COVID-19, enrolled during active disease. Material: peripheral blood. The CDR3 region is CASRLGGAANTEAFF. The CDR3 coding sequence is TGTGCCAGCAGGTTAGGAGGGGCCGCGAACACTGAAGCTTTCTTT.